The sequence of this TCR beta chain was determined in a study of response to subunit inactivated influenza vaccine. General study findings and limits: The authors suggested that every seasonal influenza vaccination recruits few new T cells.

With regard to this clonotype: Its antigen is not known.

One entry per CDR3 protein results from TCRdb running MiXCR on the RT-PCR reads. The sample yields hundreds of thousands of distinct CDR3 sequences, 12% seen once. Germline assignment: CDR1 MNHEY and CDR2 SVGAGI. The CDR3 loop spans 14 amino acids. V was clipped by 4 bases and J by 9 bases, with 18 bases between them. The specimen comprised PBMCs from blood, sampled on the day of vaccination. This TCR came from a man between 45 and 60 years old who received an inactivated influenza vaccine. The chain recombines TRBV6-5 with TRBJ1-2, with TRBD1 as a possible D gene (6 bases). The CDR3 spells CASSSGAVTTSYTF. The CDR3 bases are TGTGCCAGCAGTTCGGGGGCCGTAACTACCAGCTACACCTTC.